The present entry profiles one TCR beta chain with its context. Its antigen is still unknown. TCRdb analysed the multiplex PCR reads with MiXCR anew, one entry per CDR3 protein. The sample holds over 9,000 distinct CDR3 sequences, less than 60% seen once. The sample is drawn from a study of breast tumors, draining lymph nodes, adjacent tissues. Germline V lookup: CDR1 MNHEY, CDR2 SVGEGT. The CDR3 loop spans 15 amino acids. With V trimmed by 5 bases and J by 4 bases, 8 bases remained unmatched. Study findings and constraints: Tumors had less TCR diversity than lymph nodes, more than nontumor tissue.

The chain carries TRBV6-2 or TRBV6-3 and TRBJ1-3; 7 bases are a match to TRBD1. What was sequenced was breast tumor tissue. The sequence came from a female donor with breast cancer. Some clones in this sample may be carry-over from other donors' samples. The CDR3 DNA is TGTGCCAGCAGTGATGACACAGGGGTGGGAAACACCATATATTTT. This translates into CASSDDTGVGNTIYF.